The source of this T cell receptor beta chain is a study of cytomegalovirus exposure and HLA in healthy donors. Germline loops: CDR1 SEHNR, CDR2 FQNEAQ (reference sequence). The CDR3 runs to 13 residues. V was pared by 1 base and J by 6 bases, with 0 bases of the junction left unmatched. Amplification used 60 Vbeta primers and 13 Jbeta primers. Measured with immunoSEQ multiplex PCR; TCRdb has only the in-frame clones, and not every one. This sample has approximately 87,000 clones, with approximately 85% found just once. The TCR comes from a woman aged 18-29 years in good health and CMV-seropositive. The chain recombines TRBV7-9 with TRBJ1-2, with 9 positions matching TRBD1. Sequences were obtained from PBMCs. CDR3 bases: TGTGCCAGCAGCTTAGGGGACAGGGATGGCTACACCTTC. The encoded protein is CASSLGDRDGYTF.